The 8 T cell receptor beta chains given below trace back to one sample, sequenced in a study of T-cell reconstitution after alpha-beta-depleted transplantation in children. Unique molecular identifiers were built into the TCRbeta library. TCRdb recomputed calls from the PCR reads with MiXCR, one row per CDR3 protein. Of fewer than 550,000 distinct CDR3 sequences in the sample, roughly 10% were seen once. Here the sequenced sample was PBMCs, taken before TCRalphabeta/CD19-depleted stem cell transplant. The receptors originated from a child aged 2 to 15 with inherited bone marrow failure, due to receive a stem cell transplant.

This clonotype was seen repeatedly, ten times or more. J is TRBJ2-7 and V is TRBV10-2; 7 bases match TRBD1. The V segment lost 7 bases and the J segment 3 bases; nucleotides outside the gene matches: 9. The CDR3 runs to 14 residues. Germline assignment: CDR1 WSHSY and CDR2 SAAADI. CDR3 bases: TGCGCCAGCACCTCAGCGGACAGGTTCTACGAGCAGTACTTC. Its translation is CASTSADRFYEQYF.

Ten or more counts support this clonotype. This chain joins TRBV11-2 and TRBJ2-2; TRBD1 matches at 12 bases. Per the germline V gene, CDR1 is SGHAT and CDR2 is FQNNGV. The junction had 8 bases not matched to a gene; V was cut back by 5 bases and J by 7 bases. This CDR3 comprises 16 residues. CDR3 loop: CASSQGQGAIVGELFF. CDR3 in DNA: TGTGCCAGCAGCCAGGGACAGGGGGCGATTGTCGGGGAGCTGTTTTTT.

This clonotype appeared many times. V and J are TRBV5-1 and TRBJ2-1, with a weak D call TRBD1 (5 bases). Trimming left V 1 base short and J 9 bases short, with 14 bases between. Germline V gene sequence: CDR1 SGHRS, CDR2 YFSETQ. The CDR3 is made up of 14 amino acids. This CDR3 reads CASSLPALGAEQFF. CDR3 DNA: TGCGCCAGCAGCTTGCCCGCCTTAGGGGCTGAGCAGTTCTTC.

Ten or more counts support this clonotype. V usage is TRBV5-1 and J usage is TRBJ2-1; D perhaps matches TRBD1 (8 bases). The length of the CDR3 is 14 residues. CDR1 and CDR2 (germline): SGHRS, YFSETQ. V dropped 0 bases and J dropped 9 bases, with 13 bases sitting between them. The CDR3 bases are TGCGCCAGCAGCTTGGAAACAGGGGGGGTTGAGCAGTTCTTC. It translates to CASSLETGGVEQFF.

This clonotype was seen repeatedly, ten times or more. V gene TRBV20-1 combines with J gene TRBJ1-1, with TRBD1 matching over 8 bases. Trimming took 5 bases from V and 4 from J; bases not matched to a gene: 6. This CDR3 has 13 amino acids. Germline loops: CDR1 DFQATT, CDR2 SNEGSKA (reference sequence). CDR3 residues: CSAGQGGITEAFF. The CDR3, as DNA: TGCAGTGCTGGACAGGGAGGAATCACTGAAGCTTTCTTT.

This clonotype showed up many times. This chain joins TRBV11-2 and TRBJ1-4; D is unclear. Germline CDR1 and CDR2: SGHAT and FQNNGV. V gave up 1 base and J gave up 13 bases, with 13 bases separating them. There are 13 residues in the CDR3. The CDR3 sequence: CASSLVGSLRLFF. The CDR3 DNA reads as TGTGCCAGCAGCTTAGTCGGCAGTCTACGACTGTTTTTT.

This clonotype showed up many times. The V and J genes are TRBV12-3 or TRBV12-4 and TRBJ1-6; tentative D call: TRBD1 (5 bases). V lost 8 bases, J lost 10 bases, and 21 bases lay in between. The length of the CDR3 is 15 residues. CDR3 region: CASSLSSGTTSPLHF. CDR3 coding DNA: TGTGCCAGCTCACTCAGTTCAGGGACGACGTCACCCCTCCACTTT.

V is TRBV3-1 and J is TRBJ2-7, with D hard to call. The V and J ends lost 0 bases and 0 bases respectively, with 9 bases between them. The CDR3 has 15 amino acids. Germline V gene data show CDR1 as LGHDT and CDR2 as YNNKEL (reference sequence). The CDR3 loop is CASSQEGYRSYEQYF. The CDR3 DNA reads TGTGCCAGCAGCCAAGAGGGCTATCGCTCCTACGAGCAGTACTTC.